These 30 T cell receptor beta chains originate from one sample sequenced in a study of cytomegalovirus exposure and HLA in healthy donors. The PCR made use of 60 Vbeta and 13 Jbeta primers. Data came from immunoSEQ multiplex PCR; TCRdb stores just in-frame clones and leaves some out. The sample has about 170,000 clones; around 80% are singletons. Material: PBMCs. These receptors were taken from a woman aged 50 to 60 in good health and CMV-seronegative.

The J gene is TRBJ2-5, the V gene TRBV2; perhaps TRBD1 as D (5 bases). The V end lost 3 bases, the J end lost 2 bases, and 22 bases lay between the germline ends. CDR3 length: 18 residues. Germline V gene lookup returns CDR1 SNHLY and CDR2 FYNNEI. In DNA form, the CDR3 reads TGTGCCAGCAGTGATAGTACAGGTGGTCCCAGGGAACAAGAGACCCAGTACTTC. It yields the protein CASSDSTGGPREQETQYF.

The chain couples TRBV18 to TRBJ2-5; D may be TRBD1 (5 bases). Trimming shortened V by 2 bases and J by 4 bases, and 8 bases separated the two germline ends. The CDR3 length is 13 residues. The germline V gene encodes CDR1 KGHSH and CDR2 LQKENI. The CDR3 sequence: CASSPGAVETQYF. CDR3 DNA sequence: TGTGCCAGCTCACCAGGGGCAGTAGAGACCCAGTACTTC.

The rearrangement uses TRBV19 and TRBJ2-4; TRBD1 aligns across 9 bases. This CDR3 is built from 18 residues. The germline gives CDR1 LNHDA, CDR2 SQIVND (reference sequence). J was trimmed by 0 bases and V by 3 bases; bases with no gene match: 9. CDR3 bases: TGTGCCAGTAGTATGAGCGGAGGACAGGGGATAGCCAAAAACATTCAGTACTTC. Its protein product is CASSMSGGQGIAKNIQYF.

J is TRBJ1-2 and V is TRBV5-1, with D possibly TRBD1 on 6 matching bases. This CDR3 comprises 13 residues. V shed 4 bases and J shed 6 bases, with 13 bases lying between them. Germline assignment: CDR1 SGHRS and CDR2 YFSETQ. The CDR3: CASSETGIHGYTF. Written as DNA, the CDR3 is TGCGCCAGCAGCGAAACAGGGATACATGGCTACACCTTC.

This clone has only one observation. The chain employs TRBV15 and TRBJ1-2; 8 bases align to TRBD1. The germline V gene encodes CDR1 LNHNV and CDR2 YYDKDF (reference sequence). This CDR3 spans 14 amino acids. Trimming at V came to 3 bases and at J to 5 bases, leaving 5 bases not matched to a gene. The CDR3: CATSRFGQGYGYTF. The CDR3 nucleotides read TGTGCCACCAGCAGGTTTGGACAGGGATATGGCTACACCTTC.

The chain combines TRBV4-1 with TRBJ1-4; D is perhaps TRBD1 (5 bases). CDR3 length: 14 residues. The V and J ends lost 2 bases and 6 bases respectively, with 10 bases between them. Germline CDR1 MGHRA, CDR2 YSYEKL. In nucleotides, the CDR3 is TGCGCCAGCAGCCAACCGGGGGGAGATGAAAAACTGTTTTTT. This gives the protein CASSQPGGDEKLFF.

The CDR3 reads CASSLKGARGYTF. The CDR3 nucleotides are TGTGCCAGCAGCTTGAAGGGGGCGCGAGGCTACACCTTC. The J gene is TRBJ1-2, the V gene TRBV5-4; the match to TRBD1 covers 7 bases. The length of the CDR3 is 13 residues. The V gene's germline CDR1 is SGHNT and CDR2 YYREEE (reference sequence). V shed 1 base, J shed 8 bases, and the junction held 5 bases outside the gene matches.

This clone was observed a handful of times. The chain couples TRBV9 to TRBJ1-6; the match to TRBD1 covers 8 bases. CDR3 length: 14 amino acids. Unmatched junction bases numbered 6, after V lost 4 bases and J lost 9 bases. Germline V gene lookup returns CDR1 SGDLS and CDR2 YYNGEE. CDR3 coding DNA: TGTGCCAGCAGCCCCGCAGGGGGCAGTTCACCCCTCCACTTT. Residues: CASSPAGGSSPLHF.

This chain joins TRBV6-1 and TRBJ2-4; tentative D call: TRBD2 (6 bases). Looked up from germline, CDR1 is MNHNS and CDR2 is SASEGT. V lost 3 bases and J lost 7, with 7 bases in between. This CDR3 spans 12 amino acids. CDR3 nucleotides: TGTGCCAGCAGTGATGGGGGGAACATTCAGTACTTC. It is translated as CASSDGGNIQYF.

The V call is TRBV7-9, the J call TRBJ2-1; TRBD1 matches at 9 bases. This CDR3 has 17 residues. J gave up 3 bases and V 4 bases, and 10 bases lay outside the gene matches. Germline CDR1 and CDR2: SEHNR and FQNEAQ (reference sequence). This chain's CDR3 is CASSSNGDRDNYNEQFF. The CDR3 bases are TGTGCCAGCAGCTCCAACGGGGACAGGGACAACTACAATGAGCAGTTCTTC.

V usage is TRBV30 and J usage is TRBJ2-5; maybe TRBD1 (5 bases). This CDR3 is built from 13 residues. The germline V and J ends were trimmed by 3 bases and 5 bases, with 13 bases remaining between them. The germline gives CDR1 GTSNPN, CDR2 SVGIG (reference sequence). CDR3 DNA: TGTGCCTGGAGCAGGACAACCGGGGAGACCCAGTACTTC. It encodes CAWSRTTGETQYF.

The gene calls are TRBV6-5 and TRBJ2-7; possibly TRBD1 for D (5 bases). This CDR3 is built from 15 residues. V lost 4 bases, J lost 4 bases, and 17 bases lay in between. Looked up from germline, CDR1 is MNHEY and CDR2 is SVGAGI. DNA of the CDR3: TGTGCCAGCAGTTCCCGTTCCCCACAGGATTACGAGCAGTACTTC. Protein product: CASSSRSPQDYEQYF.

This chain uses TRBV7-7 with TRBJ2-5; 12 bases fit TRBD2. The CDR3 length is 16 residues. V lost 3 bases, J lost 2 bases, and 4 bases stayed unmatched. In germline, CDR1 is SSHAT, CDR2 FNYEAQ (reference sequence). The CDR3 is CASSLRLAGDQETQYF. The CDR3 region has the DNA TGTGCCAGCAGCTTGAGACTAGCGGGGGATCAAGAGACCCAGTACTTC.

The chain joins TRBV6-6 to TRBJ2-6, with D maybe TRBD2 (6 bases). Germline V CDR1 and CDR2: MNHNY, SVGAGI (reference sequence). This CDR3 region has 16 residues. V lost 0 bases to trimming and J lost 1 base, with 7 bases between them. The chain's CDR3 is CASSYSGGSGANVLTF. The CDR3 region has the DNA TGTGCCAGCAGTTACTCGGGGGGATCTGGGGCCAACGTCCTGACTTTC.

The chain is built from TRBV15 and TRBJ2-3; TRBD2 is a possible D gene (6 bases). The CDR3 has 15 residues. The germline V gene encodes CDR1 LNHNV and CDR2 YYDKDF (reference sequence). V lost 1 base and J 5 bases, leaving 13 bases between the germline ends. The CDR3 loop reads CATSRARGGGDTQYF. The CDR3 nucleotides are TGTGCCACCAGCAGAGCACGGGGAGGAGGAGATACGCAGTATTTT.

This clone appeared a few times. V is TRBV7-2 and J is TRBJ1-1, with D perhaps TRBD1 (5 bases). CDR1 and CDR2 (germline): SGHTA, FQGNSA. V was pared by 4 bases and J by 0 bases, with 18 bases between. The CDR3 loop spans 17 amino acids. The CDR3 DNA reads as TGTGCCAGCAGCTCAGGCGGGACGACCCGGATGAACACTGAAGCTTTCTTT. It is translated as CASSSGGTTRMNTEAFF.

The gene calls are TRBV29-1 and TRBJ2-1; 8 nucleotides agree with TRBD2. Losses at the gene ends were 4 bases for V and 8 bases for J; bases not matched to a gene: 7. This CDR3 is built from 13 residues. CDR1 and CDR2 from the germline V gene are SQVTM and ANQGSEA. CDR3 in DNA: TGCAGCGTTGTCCCAGCGGGAGAGGATGAGCAGTTCTTC. Its translation: CSVVPAGEDEQFF.

V usage is TRBV5-1 and J usage is TRBJ1-4; D might be TRBD1 (5 bases). V lost 5 bases to trimming and J lost 2 bases, with 16 bases between them. The CDR3 totals 16 residues. From germline, CDR1 is SGHRS and CDR2 YFSETQ. The CDR3 nucleotides read TGCGCCAGCAGTCGGGCAGGGTCGGGCACTAATGAAAAACTGTTTTTT. Its protein is CASSRAGSGTNEKLFF.

Here the CDR3 DNA reads TGTGCCAGTAGTATGTTCACAGGATCAAACAATCAGCCCCAGCATTTT. It translates to CASSMFTGSNNQPQHF. The chain recombines TRBV19 with TRBJ1-5, with a possible D match to TRBD1 (5 bases). CDR3 length: 16 amino acids. Germline CDR1 LNHDA, CDR2 SQIVND (reference sequence). Between the trimmed V and J ends, which lost 3 bases and 3 bases, there was a span of 15 bases.

This chain uses TRBV5-8 with TRBJ1-5; no reliable D call. Trimming removed 4 bases from V and 1 base from J, with 18 bases in between. This CDR3 has 17 amino acids. Germline V gene sequence: CDR1 SGHTS, CDR2 YDEGEE. DNA for the CDR3: TGTGCCAGCAGCGTGGTTAGTCCGGGGAGGAGCAATCAGCCCCAGCATTTT. Its translation: CASSVVSPGRSNQPQHF.

The rearrangement joins TRBV4-1 to TRBJ2-5; 7 bases align to TRBD2. The germline V gene encodes CDR1 MGHRA and CDR2 YSYEKL. J gave up 5 bases and V 6 bases, and 15 bases lay outside the gene matches. The CDR3 is 16 amino acids. CDR3 protein: CASRPSEGGPQETQYF. CDR3 bases: TGCGCCAGCAGGCCCTCAGAGGGAGGGCCCCAGGAGACCCAGTACTTC.

The CDR3 sequence is CASSPRTGFGQPQHF. Here the CDR3 DNA reads TGTGCCAGCAGTCCGAGAACAGGGTTTGGTCAGCCCCAGCATTTT. This chain uses TRBV27 with TRBJ1-5; D perhaps matches TRBD1 (6 bases). Germline-derived CDR1 and CDR2 are MNHEY and SMNVEV (reference sequence). The CDR3 extends over 15 amino acids. V dropped 5 bases and J dropped 6 bases, with 17 bases sitting between them.

The chain is built from TRBV2 and TRBJ2-3; 13 bases agree with TRBD2. This CDR3 comprises 15 residues. V shed 6 bases, J shed 5 bases, and the junction held 5 bases outside the gene matches. Per the germline V gene, CDR1 is SNHLY and CDR2 is FYNNEI. The CDR3, as DNA: TGTGCCAGCAGCGGACTAGCGGGAGAAATAGATACGCAGTATTTT. As protein: CASSGLAGEIDTQYF.

The rearrangement joins TRBV29-1 to TRBJ2-6, with D uncertain. Trimming shortened V by 4 bases and J by 0 bases, and 4 bases separated the two germline ends. This CDR3 region has 13 residues. Germline loops: CDR1 SQVTM, CDR2 ANQGSEA. The CDR3 nucleotides are TGCAGCGTTGCGAGCTCTGGGGCCAACGTCCTGACTTTC. Protein product: CSVASSGANVLTF. Full variable domain (remainder filled in from reference TRBV29-1 and TRBJ2-6): SAVISQKPSRDICQRGTSLTIQCQVDSQVTMMFWYRQQPGQSLTLIATANQGSEATYESGFVIDKFPISRPNLTFSTLTVSNMSPEDSSIYLCSVASSGANVLTFGAGSRLTVL.

The chain is built from TRBV19 and TRBJ1-2; the match to TRBD1 covers 10 bases. Trimming removed 6 bases from V and 2 bases from J; junction bases left unmatched: 3. Germline CDR1 LNHDA, CDR2 SQIVND (reference sequence). The CDR3 is made up of 14 amino acids. CDR3 sequence: CASSAGQGNYGYTF. DNA for the CDR3: TGTGCCAGTAGCGCGGGACAGGGGAACTATGGCTACACCTTC.

This clone appeared once. The V call is TRBV19, the J call TRBJ1-5, with a weak D call TRBD1 (6 bases). CDR1 and CDR2 from the germline V gene are LNHDA and SQIVND (reference sequence). Deletions cut 7 bases from V and 3 bases from J, with 10 bases between. The CDR3 covers 13 residues. CDR3 sequence: CASTDSLNQPQHF. CDR3 coding DNA: TGTGCCAGTACGGACAGTCTCAATCAGCCCCAGCATTTT.

The gene calls are TRBV5-1 and TRBJ1-2, with 9 bases aligning to TRBD1. Germline trimming cut 4 bases from V and 8 bases from J; bases unmatched to any gene: 6. Looked up from germline, CDR1 is SGHRS and CDR2 is YFSETQ. This CDR3 contains 13 residues. CDR3 sequence reads: CASSVDRGMGYTF. In DNA, the CDR3 is TGCGCCAGCAGCGTGGACAGGGGTATGGGCTACACCTTC.

V usage is TRBV23-1 and J usage is TRBJ1-6; D unresolved. TRBV23-1 falls under the ORF class, with uncertain function. V lost 3 bases and J 5 bases, leaving 14 bases between the germline ends. The CDR3 spans 16 residues. The CDR3 region has the DNA TGCGCCAGCAGTCATGGCCCCTCGTTCCATAATTCACCCCTCCACTTT. Its protein product is CASSHGPSFHNSPLHF.

The chain employs TRBV4-3 and TRBJ1-5, with D tentatively TRBD1 (5 bases). This CDR3 is 17 amino acids long. Between the trimmed V and J ends, which lost 0 bases and 0 bases, there was a span of 12 bases. Germline V gene data show CDR1 as LGHNA and CDR2 as YSLEER. The DNA for the CDR3 is TGCGCCAGCAGCCAAGAAATAACAGGAAGTAGCAATCAGCCCCAGCATTTT. This codes for CASSQEITGSSNQPQHF.

V usage is TRBV12-2 and J usage is TRBJ2-7; TRBD1 was called by the table and not checked on the DNA. TRBV12-2 is flagged as a pseudogene. CDR3 length equals 18 residues. The CDR3 loop reads CASRLAPSPQGTLYEQYF. The DNA for the CDR3 is TGTGCAAGTCGCTTAGCCCCATCTCCACAGGGTACCCTATACGAGCAGTACTTC.